This T cell receptor beta chain was identified during a study of T cells in Graves' hyperthyroidism and ophthalmopathy. The length of the CDR3 is 16 residues. The germline V gene encodes CDR1 LNHDA and CDR2 SQIVND (reference sequence). The germline V and J ends were trimmed by 5 bases and 1 base, with 17 bases remaining between them. Points from the study as a whole: Also found in blood were most expanded thyroid clonotypes above 0.001.

This clonotype was found many times. Its antigen is unidentified. Amplified regions were TCR beta CDR3 sequences from RNA transcripts. With the HTBI primer set, the TCR CDR3 went through a first round of RT-PCR. In TCRdb, the multiplex PCR reads were re-called with MiXCR into one record per CDR3 protein. The data show hundreds of thousands of distinct CDR3 sequences, roughly 40% seen once. Across 18 months, stable Graves' hyperthyroidism was marked by no progression to ophthalmopathy. Participants, patients aged 18 to 65, had newly diagnosed hyperthyroidism with a duration under 2 months. The TCR was taken from a man between 18 and 29 years old with Graves' hyperthyroidism. Sequencing input: blood. The chain uses TRBV19 and TRBJ1-1; maybe TRBD1 (6 bases). The CDR3 here is CASSSYRAQGNTEAFF. The CDR3 DNA sequence: TGTGCCAGTAGTTCATACAGGGCCCAGGGGAACACTGAAGCTTTCTTT.